A selection of T cell receptor beta chains follows, all from one sample in a study of blood T cells in healthy people across ages. TCRdb reprocessed the 5' RACE reads via MiXCR and lists one record per CDR3 protein. Among more than 1 million distinct CDR3 sequences, more than 35% were seen once, and the ten largest hold over 15%. Material for sequencing was blood. The receptor set was obtained from a woman aged 60 to 75 in good health. Both conserved end residues are part of each CDR3. A D gene is named only where the DNA matches it firmly. A clone size is listed for some rows: how often the clone was seen (once, few, many), or a class if it is expanded.

clone_size	v_call	j_call	d_call	cdr3_aa	cdr3_nt
few	TRBV16	TRBJ2-7	-	CASSQSQGPYEQYF	TGTGCCAGCAGCCAATCGCAGGGTCCCTACGAGCAGTACTTC
few	TRBV29-1	TRBJ1-1	TRBD1	CSDLGQGNEAFF	TGCAGCGACCTAGGACAGGGGAATGAAGCTTTCTTT
-	TRBV3-1	TRBJ2-7	TRBD2	CASSQVAGSYEQYF	TGTGCCAGCAGCCAAGTAGCGGGCTCCTACGAGCAGTACTTC
few	TRBV7-2	TRBJ2-1	-	CASSYQLDRNNEQFF	TGTGCCAGCAGCTACCAATTGGATAGAAACAATGAGCAGTTCTTC
-	TRBV20-1	TRBJ2-6	-	CSAPRPLAYSGANVLTF	TGCAGTGCCCCGCGACCTCTAGCGTACTCTGGGGCCAACGTCCTGACTTTC
few	TRBV29-1	TRBJ1-1	TRBD1	CSVVGQGTEAFF	TGCAGCGTTGTGGGACAGGGGACTGAAGCTTTCTTT
once	TRBV5-1	TRBJ1-2	-	CASRPTTRANYGYTF	TGCGCCAGCAGACCGACGACGAGGGCTAACTATGGCTACACCTTC
-	TRBV7-3	TRBJ2-1	TRBD2	CASSLNGASGRAEETQFF	TGTGCCAGCAGCTTAAATGGGGCTAGCGGGAGAGCGGAAGAGACCCAGTTCTTC
once	TRBV20-1	TRBJ2-5	-	CSAFTRGGETQYF	TGCAGTGCTTTTACTAGGGGCGGAGAGACCCAGTACTTC
-	TRBV6-5	TRBJ2-7	-	CASSYSAGSPPYEQYF	TGTGCCAGCAGTTACTCGGCCGGGAGCCCCCCCTACGAGCAGTACTTC
once	TRBV6-1	TRBJ2-7	TRBD2	CASSEASGGRLGEQYF	TGTGCCAGCAGTGAAGCTAGCGGCGGGAGGCTTGGGGAGCAGTACTTC
few	TRBV5-1	TRBJ2-7	-	CASSFYVPYEQYF	TGCGCCAGCAGCTTTTACGTACCCTACGAGCAGTACTTC
-	TRBV11-3	TRBJ2-1	TRBD1	CASSLGRGPETRFF	TGTGCCAGCAGCTTAGGTAGGGGGCCCGAGACACGGTTCTTC
few	TRBV29-1	TRBJ2-7	-	CSVGPGSRNSYEQYF	TGCAGCGTTGGCCCGGGGTCGCGGAATTCCTACGAGCAGTACTTC
-	TRBV2	TRBJ2-7	TRBD1	CASSERQGAYYEQYF	TGCGCCAGCAGTGAGAGACAGGGGGCGTACTACGAGCAGTACTTC
few	TRBV6-2/TRBV6-3	TRBJ2-1	TRBD2	CASSWTSGYLQDEQFF	TGTGCCAGCAGTTGGACTAGCGGGTATCTCCAGGATGAGCAGTTCTTC
few	TRBV11-2	TRBJ1-1	TRBD1	CASSLPTGSTEAFF	TGTGCCAGCAGCTTACCGACAGGGAGCACTGAAGCTTTCTTT
few	TRBV27	TRBJ2-7	-	CASKPAGHTYEQYF	TGTGCCAGCAAGCCGGCAGGTCACACCTACGAGCAGTACTTC
-	TRBV11-2	TRBJ2-3	-	CASSRGGGQRTDTQYF	TGTGCCAGCAGCCGCGGGGGCGGACAGCGCACAGATACGCAGTATTTT
-	TRBV6-1	TRBJ2-5	-	CASSDREQYF	TGTGCCAGCAGTGACAGAGAGCAGTACTTC
few	TRBV7-2	TRBJ1-1	-	CASSPDWTLEAFF	TGTGCCAGCAGCCCGGACTGGACACTTGAAGCTTTCTTT
-	TRBV5-1	TRBJ2-5	TRBD1	CASSVPGRQGGKTQYF	TGCGCCAGCAGCGTACCAGGACGACAGGGTGGGAAGACCCAGTACTTC
-	TRBV12-3/TRBV12-4	TRBJ2-5	-	CASSPSGHQETQYF	TGTGCCAGCAGTCCCTCGGGACACCAAGAGACCCAGTACTTC
-	TRBV29-1	TRBJ2-5	-	CSVEERARETQYF	TGCAGCGTTGAGGAAAGGGCGAGGGAGACCCAGTACTTC
-	TRBV12-5	TRBJ2-1	TRBD2	CASGLALAGGHNEQFF	TGTGCTAGTGGTTTAGCACTAGCGGGAGGCCACAATGAGCAGTTCTTC
once	TRBV5-5	TRBJ2-1	-	CASSLPGRGNEQFF	TGTGCCAGCAGCCTGCCCGGCCGAGGGAATGAGCAGTTCTTC